These T cell receptor beta chains were read from a single sample in a study of blood T cell repertoires in COVID-19. The repertoire was sequenced with immunoSEQ multiplex PCR; TCRdb's copy has only in-frame clones and lacks some. The repertoire holds about 150,000 clones, roughly 88% seen once, with roughly 8.9% in the top ten. Material: peripheral blood. These receptors all come from a woman aged 45-60 years with acute or convalescent COVID-19. Both conserved end residues are part of each CDR3. The D gene is left open where the match is weak. Size is stated for part of the rows, as once, few or many counts, or as a class when the clone is expanded.

V: TRBV5-4
length: 18
D: -
size: -
J: TRBJ2-1
DNA: TGTGCCAGCAGCCTGGGGTCCTGGGGGGACCAACGACGCAATGAGCAGTTCTTC
CDR3: CASSLGSWGDQRRNEQFF

V: TRBV15
length: 13
D: -
size: -
J: TRBJ2-7
DNA: TGTGCCACCAGCAGCTCGGACCAACCGGGACAGTACTTC
CDR3: CATSSSDQPGQYF

V: TRBV19
length: 15
D: TRBD1
size: -
J: TRBJ2-3
DNA: TGTGCCAGTAGGGACAGGGCTCTGTTTGGCGATACGCAGTATTTT
CDR3: CASRDRALFGDTQYF

V: TRBV30
length: 13
D: TRBD2
size: -
J: TRBJ2-2
DNA: TGTGCCTGGAAGTCGGGGGGCACCGGGGAGCTGTTTTTT
CDR3: CAWKSGGTGELFF

V: TRBV18
length: 13
D: -
size: few
J: TRBJ1-4
DNA: TGTGCCAGCTCACCAAACAGAAATGAAAAACTGTTTTTT
CDR3: CASSPNRNEKLFF

V: TRBV30
length: 17
D: -
size: -
J: TRBJ2-7
DNA: TGTGCCTGGTTACATGGGAGGCCGGGTCCGAGAGGCTACGAGCAGTACTTC
CDR3: CAWLHGRPGPRGYEQYF

V: TRBV5-4
length: 16
D: TRBD2
size: -
J: TRBJ2-1
DNA: TGTGCCAGCAGCTTGGGGGCTAGCGGGGCCTACAATGAGCAGTTCTTC
CDR3: CASSLGASGAYNEQFF

V: TRBV6-6
length: 15
D: -
size: -
J: TRBJ1-5
DNA: TGTGCCAGCATGGGTCTCAGGGGATGGGATCAGCCCCAGCATTTT
CDR3: CASMGLRGWDQPQHF

V: TRBV5-1
length: 16
D: TRBD2
size: -
J: TRBJ2-5
DNA: TGCGCCAGCAGCCGGGGACTAGCGGGAGAAACAGAGACCCAGTACTTC
CDR3: CASSRGLAGETETQYF

V: TRBV4-3
length: 15
D: TRBD2
size: -
J: TRBJ2-1
DNA: TGCGCCAGCAGCCTGATTAGCGGGAGGTACAATGAGCAGTTCTTC
CDR3: CASSLISGRYNEQFF

V: TRBV4-1
length: 16
D: -
size: -
J: TRBJ2-4
DNA: TGCGCCAGCAGCCAAGATCGGAGCAGGGAGGCGGACATTCAGTACTTC
CDR3: CASSQDRSREADIQYF

V: TRBV30
length: 14
D: TRBD1
size: -
J: TRBJ1-1
DNA: TGTGCCTGGAGTACCGGGACAGCTAAAGTTGTAGCTTTCTTT
CDR3: CAWSTGTAKVVAFF

V: TRBV5-1
length: 15
D: TRBD1
size: -
J: TRBJ1-1
DNA: TGCGCCAGCAGCTCATCGACAGGGGTAGGGGCTGAAGCTTTCTTT
CDR3: CASSSSTGVGAEAFF

V: TRBV29-1
length: 14
D: -
size: -
J: TRBJ1-2
DNA: TGCAGCGCCAACCGGGACACCAATGCCCATGGCTACACCTTC
CDR3: CSANRDTNAHGYTF

V: TRBV3-1/TRBV3-2
length: 14
D: TRBD2
size: -
J: TRBJ2-5
DNA: TGTGCCAGCAGCCACGGACGCGGGGGAGAGACCCAGTACTTC
CDR3: CASSHGRGGETQYF

V: TRBV28
length: 12
D: -
size: -
J: TRBJ1-2
DNA: TGTGCCAGCAGAGACTCTAACTATGGCTACACCTTC
CDR3: CASRDSNYGYTF

V: TRBV2
length: 14
D: -
size: -
J: TRBJ1-5
DNA: TGTGCCAGCAGTGAAACAGGGATTTTTCAGCCCCAGCATTTT
CDR3: CASSETGIFQPQHF

V: TRBV6-2/TRBV6-3
length: 15
D: TRBD1
size: -
J: TRBJ1-4
DNA: TGTGCCAGCAGTACCAGACAGGGGGCGGATGAAAAACTGTTTTTT
CDR3: CASSTRQGADEKLFF

V: TRBV4-3
length: 17
D: TRBD2
size: -
J: TRBJ2-3
DNA: TGCGCCAGCAGCCAAGGGGCGATAGCGGGGGGGCGATATACGCAGTATTTT
CDR3: CASSQGAIAGGRYTQYF

V: TRBV7-9
length: 16
D: TRBD2
size: -
J: TRBJ2-3
DNA: TGTGCCAGCAGCCGCGGGAGGACAGAGACTAGCGGCACGCAGTATTTT
CDR3: CASSRGRTETSGTQYF

V: TRBV5-1
length: 15
D: -
size: -
J: TRBJ1-1
DNA: TGCGCCAGCAGCTTGCTGACAGGAGGGAACACTGAAGCTTTCTTT
CDR3: CASSLLTGGNTEAFF

V: TRBV7-2
length: 14
D: TRBD1
size: -
J: TRBJ2-5
DNA: TGTGCCAGCAGCTTACAGGGCAGGGGGGAGACCCAGTACTTC
CDR3: CASSLQGRGETQYF

V: TRBV30
length: 18
D: TRBD1
size: -
J: TRBJ1-6
DNA: TGTGCCTGGAGTTTCTCTCCTCGACAGGGCTCCTATAATTCACCCCTCCACTTT
CDR3: CAWSFSPRQGSYNSPLHF

V: TRBV10-3
length: 14
D: -
size: -
J: TRBJ1-5
DNA: TGTGCCATCAGGGACCGGGACAAAGGACAGCCCCAGCATTTT
CDR3: CAIRDRDKGQPQHF

V: TRBV11-1
length: 15
D: TRBD2
size: -
J: TRBJ2-5
DNA: TGTGCCAGCAGCTCCATGGGAGGGAAGGGAGAGACCCAGTACTTC
CDR3: CASSSMGGKGETQYF

V: TRBV28
length: 13
D: -
size: -
J: TRBJ1-2
DNA: TGTGCCAGCAGCCCGAGACAAGTCTATGGCTACACCTTC
CDR3: CASSPRQVYGYTF

V: TRBV7-9
length: 14
D: -
size: once
J: TRBJ1-1
DNA: TGTGCCAGCACTTCAGGGGACATGAACACTGAAGCTTTCTTT
CDR3: CASTSGDMNTEAFF

V: TRBV11-2
length: 13
D: -
size: -
J: TRBJ2-7
DNA: TGTGCCAGCAGCACGACAGAACTACACGAGCAGTACTTC
CDR3: CASSTTELHEQYF

V: TRBV15
length: 15
D: TRBD1
size: -
J: TRBJ2-7
DNA: TGTGCCACCAGCGAACGGGACAGGGGTAATTACGAGCAGTACTTC
CDR3: CATSERDRGNYEQYF

V: TRBV19
length: 15
D: TRBD2
size: -
J: TRBJ2-3
DNA: TGTGCCAGTAGTATACCCGGCGAGAGGCTAGCGGGGCAGTATTTT
CDR3: CASSIPGERLAGQYF

V: TRBV5-1
length: 15
D: -
size: -
J: TRBJ2-1
DNA: TGCGCCAGCAGGGACGCCGGGACAAGGGGCCATGAGCAGTTCTTC
CDR3: CASRDAGTRGHEQFF

V: TRBV6-5
length: 14
D: -
size: -
J: TRBJ2-3
DNA: TGTGCCAGCACGGGAGCCAGGGCCCCAGATACGCAGTATTTT
CDR3: CASTGARAPDTQYF

V: TRBV5-1
length: 14
D: -
size: -
J: TRBJ1-5
DNA: TGCGCCAGCAGCTTGGCCGTAGACAATCAGCCCCAGCATTTT
CDR3: CASSLAVDNQPQHF

V: TRBV18
length: 16
D: TRBD1
size: -
J: TRBJ1-1
DNA: TGTGCCAGCTCACCAAGAACACAGGGGGCGGCCACTGAAGCTTTCTTT
CDR3: CASSPRTQGAATEAFF

V: TRBV4-2
length: 17
D: TRBD2
size: -
J: TRBJ2-7
DNA: TGTGCCAGCAGCCAGTCCTTTGTGGCGGGAGGGTCATACGAGCAGTACTTC
CDR3: CASSQSFVAGGSYEQYF

V: TRBV2
length: 15
D: -
size: -
J: TRBJ1-4
DNA: TGTGCCAGCAGTCCTAGTAAGGCGGCTAATGAAAAACTGTTTTTT
CDR3: CASSPSKAANEKLFF

V: TRBV27
length: 13
D: TRBD1
size: -
J: TRBJ1-2
DNA: TGTGCCAGCTTTCCGACAGGGTCCTATGGCTACACCTTC
CDR3: CASFPTGSYGYTF

V: TRBV19
length: 15
D: TRBD2
size: -
J: TRBJ2-1
DNA: TGTGCCAGTAGTATAGCCCTAGCGGGAAACAATGAGCAGTTCTTC
CDR3: CASSIALAGNNEQFF

V: TRBV28
length: 13
D: -
size: -
J: TRBJ2-2
DNA: TGTGCCAGCAGTCAAAGGGGTACCGGGGAGCTGTTTTTT
CDR3: CASSQRGTGELFF

V: TRBV27
length: 15
D: TRBD1
size: few
J: TRBJ2-7
DNA: TGTGCCAGCAGTCCGCGGGACAGGGGGATTTACGAGCAGTACTTC
CDR3: CASSPRDRGIYEQYF

V: TRBV6-6
length: 16
D: TRBD1
size: -
J: TRBJ1-1
DNA: TGTGCCAGCAGTTACTCGAGGGGAACAGGGGCGGGTGAAGCTTTCTTT
CDR3: CASSYSRGTGAGEAFF

V: TRBV5-1
length: 13
D: -
size: -
J: TRBJ2-1
DNA: TGCGCCAGCAGCCCCGCGGGGTGGGGTGAGCAGTTCTTC
CDR3: CASSPAGWGEQFF

V: TRBV3-1/TRBV3-2
length: 15
D: TRBD1
size: -
J: TRBJ2-7
DNA: TGTGCCAGCAGCGAACCCGGGACAGGGGGATCCGAGCAGTACTTC
CDR3: CASSEPGTGGSEQYF

V: TRBV7-8
length: 13
D: -
size: -
J: TRBJ2-5
DNA: TGTGCCAGCAGCTCGACTACCAAAGAGACCCAGTACTTC
CDR3: CASSSTTKETQYF

V: TRBV20-1
length: 18
D: TRBD2
size: -
J: TRBJ2-1
DNA: TGCAGTGCTAGTAAGACTAGCGGGGCTGGAAGCTCCTACAATGAGCAGTTCTTC
CDR3: CSASKTSGAGSSYNEQFF